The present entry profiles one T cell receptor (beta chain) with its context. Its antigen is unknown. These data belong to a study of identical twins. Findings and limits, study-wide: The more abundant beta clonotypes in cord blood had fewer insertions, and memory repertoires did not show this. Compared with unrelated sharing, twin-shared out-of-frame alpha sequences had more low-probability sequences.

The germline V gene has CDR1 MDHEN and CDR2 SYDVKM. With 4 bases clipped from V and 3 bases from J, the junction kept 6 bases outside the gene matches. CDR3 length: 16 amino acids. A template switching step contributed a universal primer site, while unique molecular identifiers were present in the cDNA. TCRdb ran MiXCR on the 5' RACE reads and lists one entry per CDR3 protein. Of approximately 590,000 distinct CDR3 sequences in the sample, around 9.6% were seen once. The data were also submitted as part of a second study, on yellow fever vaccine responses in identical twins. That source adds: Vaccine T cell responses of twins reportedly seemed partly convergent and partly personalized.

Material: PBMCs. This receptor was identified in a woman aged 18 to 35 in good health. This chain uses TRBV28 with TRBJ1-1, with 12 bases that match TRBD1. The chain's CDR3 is CASSWGQGAGDTEAFF. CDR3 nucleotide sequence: TGTGCCAGCAGTTGGGGACAGGGGGCCGGGGACACTGAAGCTTTCTTT.